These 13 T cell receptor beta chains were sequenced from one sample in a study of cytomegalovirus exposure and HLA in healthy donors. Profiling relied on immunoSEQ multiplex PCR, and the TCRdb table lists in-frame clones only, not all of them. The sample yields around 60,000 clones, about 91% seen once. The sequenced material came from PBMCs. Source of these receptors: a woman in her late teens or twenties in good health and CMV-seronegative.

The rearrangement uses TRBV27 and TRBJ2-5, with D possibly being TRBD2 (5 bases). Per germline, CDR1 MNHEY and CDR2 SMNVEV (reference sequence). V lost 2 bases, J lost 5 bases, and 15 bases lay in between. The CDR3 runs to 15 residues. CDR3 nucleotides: TGTGCCAGCAGTTTAACCTCGGGGAGCCCGGAGACCCAGTACTTC. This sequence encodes CASSLTSGSPETQYF.

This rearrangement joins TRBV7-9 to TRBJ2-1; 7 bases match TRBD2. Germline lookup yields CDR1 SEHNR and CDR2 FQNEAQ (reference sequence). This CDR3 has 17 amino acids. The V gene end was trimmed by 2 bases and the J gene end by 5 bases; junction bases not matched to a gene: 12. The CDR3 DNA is TGTGCCAGCAGCTTATTCAACTACTGGACTAGGCACAATGAGCAGTTCTTC. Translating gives CASSLFNYWTRHNEQFF.

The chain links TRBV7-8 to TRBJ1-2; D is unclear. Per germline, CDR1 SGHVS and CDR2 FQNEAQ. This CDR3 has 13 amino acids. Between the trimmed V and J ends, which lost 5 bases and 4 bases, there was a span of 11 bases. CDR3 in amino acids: CASSETRSYGYTF. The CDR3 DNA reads TGTGCCAGCAGCGAAACACGATCCTATGGCTACACCTTC.

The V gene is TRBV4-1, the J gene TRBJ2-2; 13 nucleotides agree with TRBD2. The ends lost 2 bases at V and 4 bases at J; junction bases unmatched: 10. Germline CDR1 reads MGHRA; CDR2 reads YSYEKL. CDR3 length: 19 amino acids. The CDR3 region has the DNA TGCGCCAGCAGCCAACCCCCGAGACTAGCGGGGGGAGGCACCGGGGAGCTGTTTTTT. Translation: CASSQPPRLAGGGTGELFF.

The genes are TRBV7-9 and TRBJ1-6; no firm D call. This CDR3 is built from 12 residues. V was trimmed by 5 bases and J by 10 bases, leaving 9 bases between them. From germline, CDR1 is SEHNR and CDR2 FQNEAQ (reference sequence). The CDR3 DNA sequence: TGTGCCAGCAGCCCTAAATACTCACCCCTCCACTTT. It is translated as CASSPKYSPLHF. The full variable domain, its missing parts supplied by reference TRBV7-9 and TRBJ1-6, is DTGVSQNPRHKITKRGQNVTFRCDPISEHNRLYWYRQTLGQGPEFLTYFQNEAQLEKSRLLSDRFSAERPKGSFSTLEIQRTEQGDSAMYLCASSPKYSPLHFGNGTRLTVT.

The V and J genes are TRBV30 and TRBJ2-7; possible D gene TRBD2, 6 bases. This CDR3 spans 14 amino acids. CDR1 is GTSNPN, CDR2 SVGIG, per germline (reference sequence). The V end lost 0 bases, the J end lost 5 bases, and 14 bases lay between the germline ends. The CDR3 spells CAWSVSDRGNEQYF. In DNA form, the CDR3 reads TGTGCCTGGAGTGTATCAGATCGGGGGAACGAGCAGTACTTC.

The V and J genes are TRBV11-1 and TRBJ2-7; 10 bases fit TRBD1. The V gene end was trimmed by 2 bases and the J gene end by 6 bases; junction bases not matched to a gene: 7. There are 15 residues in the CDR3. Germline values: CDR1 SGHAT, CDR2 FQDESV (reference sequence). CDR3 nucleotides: TGTGCCAGCAGCTTATCGGGGACAGGGGCCCTCGAGCAGTACTTC. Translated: CASSLSGTGALEQYF.

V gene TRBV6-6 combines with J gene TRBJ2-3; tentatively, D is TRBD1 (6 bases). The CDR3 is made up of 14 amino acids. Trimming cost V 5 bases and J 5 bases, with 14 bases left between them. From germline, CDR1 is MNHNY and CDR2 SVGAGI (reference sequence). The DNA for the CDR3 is TGTGCCAGCAGTCAACAGGGCATTGGAGATACGCAGTATTTT. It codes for CASSQQGIGDTQYF.

For the CDR3, the DNA is TGTGCCAGTAATCAACAGGTCGGCACCGGGGAGCTGTTTTTT. Translated, it gives CASNQQVGTGELFF. The rearrangement links TRBV19 to TRBJ2-2; D might be TRBD1 (5 bases). This CDR3 has 14 residues. Germline V CDR1 and CDR2: LNHDA, SQIVND (reference sequence). The V end lost 7 bases, the J end lost 4 bases, and 13 bases lay between the germline ends.

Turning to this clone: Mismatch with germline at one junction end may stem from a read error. CDR3 sequence (DNA): TGCGCCAGCAGCCAAGAAAGAGGGACAGGGCACGAAAAACTGTTGTTT. This encodes CASSQERGTGHEKLLF. V gene TRBV4-3 combines with J gene TRBJ1-4, with TRBD1 matching 9 bases. The CDR3 length is 16 residues. Germline-derived CDR1 and CDR2 are LGHNA and YSLEER.

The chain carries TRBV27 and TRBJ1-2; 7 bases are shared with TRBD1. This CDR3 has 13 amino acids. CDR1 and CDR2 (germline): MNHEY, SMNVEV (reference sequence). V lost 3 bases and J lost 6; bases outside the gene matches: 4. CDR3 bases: TGTGCCAGCAGTTTCCGACAGGGCGATGGCTACACCTTC. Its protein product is CASSFRQGDGYTF.

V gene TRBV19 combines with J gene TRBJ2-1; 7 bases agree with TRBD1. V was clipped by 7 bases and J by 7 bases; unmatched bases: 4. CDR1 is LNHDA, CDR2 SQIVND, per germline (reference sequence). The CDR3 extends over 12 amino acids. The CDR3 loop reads CASTSTGNEQFF. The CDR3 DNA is TGTGCCAGTACCTCGACAGGGAATGAGCAGTTCTTC.

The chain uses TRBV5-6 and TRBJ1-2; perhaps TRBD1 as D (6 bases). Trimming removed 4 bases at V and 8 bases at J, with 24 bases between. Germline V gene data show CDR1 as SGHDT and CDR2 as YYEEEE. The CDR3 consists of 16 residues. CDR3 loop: CASSLGQPAPTRGYTF. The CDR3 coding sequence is TGTGCCAGCAGCCTCGGACAGCCCGCTCCTACAAGGGGCTACACCTTC.